Listed below are T cell receptor beta chains from one sample, sequenced in a study of T cells in Graves' hyperthyroidism and ophthalmopathy. TCRdb fed the multiplex PCR reads into MiXCR, producing one record per CDR3 protein. The sample holds some 500,000 distinct CDR3 sequences, roughly 15% seen once. The specimen sequenced was blood. These receptors originate from a woman younger than 45 with Graves' ophthalmopathy. Both conserved end residues are part of each CDR3. The order of the fields is D gene, V gene, J gene, clone size, CDR3 DNA, CDR3 protein. A D gene is named only where the DNA matches it firmly. Expanded clones are given a class, and other clones once, few, many or no size at all.

D gene: .
V gene: TRBV20-1
J gene: TRBJ2-7
clone size: .
CDR3 DNA: TGCAGTGCTAGCTCAACCTACGAGCAGTACTTC
CDR3 protein: CSASSTYEQYF

D gene: TRBD2
V gene: TRBV20-1
J gene: TRBJ2-1
clone size: many
CDR3 DNA: TGCAGTGCCGGACCCGCTAGCGGGAACAATGAGCAGTTCTTC
CDR3 protein: CSAGPASGNNEQFF

D gene: .
V gene: TRBV28
J gene: TRBJ2-3
clone size: few
CDR3 DNA: TGTGCCAGCAGACCACAGGGTTCCTCCACAGATACGCAGTATTTT
CDR3 protein: CASRPQGSSTDTQYF

D gene: TRBD2
V gene: TRBV20-1
J gene: TRBJ2-5
clone size: .
CDR3 DNA: TGCAGTGCTAGAGATGGCCTAGCGGGTGGTTGGTACTTC
CDR3 protein: CSARDGLAGGWYF

D gene: .
V gene: TRBV7-2
J gene: TRBJ2-5
clone size: many
CDR3 DNA: TGTGCCAGCAGCTTAAGACCCTCCCCGCGTGAGACCCAGTACTTC
CDR3 protein: CASSLRPSPRETQYF

D gene: .
V gene: TRBV27
J gene: TRBJ2-7
clone size: .
CDR3 DNA: TGTGCCAGCAGTAGACCGGGAATTACAGAGACCGAGCAGTACTTC
CDR3 protein: CASSRPGITETEQYF

D gene: TRBD2
V gene: TRBV7-3
J gene: TRBJ2-1
clone size: many
CDR3 DNA: TGTGCCAGCAGCTTAGGGTCCTCTTGGGCTAGCGGAAATGAGCAGTTCTTC
CDR3 protein: CASSLGSSWASGNEQFF

D gene: TRBD1
V gene: TRBV12-3/TRBV12-4
J gene: TRBJ2-1
clone size: few
CDR3 DNA: TGTGCCAGCAGTCCTGGGACAGGGGGGAAGCAGTTCTTC
CDR3 protein: CASSPGTGGKQFF

D gene: TRBD1
V gene: TRBV12-3/TRBV12-4
J gene: TRBJ2-3
clone size: few
CDR3 DNA: TGTGCCAGCAGCCAACTACAGGGGACAGATACGCAGTATTTT
CDR3 protein: CASSQLQGTDTQYF

D gene: .
V gene: TRBV20-1
J gene: TRBJ1-5
clone size: many
CDR3 DNA: TGCAGTGCCCGAACCAGGGTTCTGCCCCAGCATTTT
CDR3 protein: CSARTRVLPQHF

D gene: TRBD2
V gene: TRBV6-9
J gene: TRBJ2-1
clone size: few
CDR3 DNA: TGTGCCGGCAGTTTTTCGGGAGGTACCTACAATGAGCAGTTCTTC
CDR3 protein: CAGSFSGGTYNEQFF

D gene: .
V gene: TRBV12-3/TRBV12-4
J gene: TRBJ1-6
clone size: many
CDR3 DNA: TGTGCCAGCACCAGAGAACAGGGTGCGTCAGGACTAAATAATTCACCCCTCCACTTT
CDR3 protein: CASTREQGASGLNNSPLHF

D gene: .
V gene: TRBV7-2
J gene: TRBJ2-3
clone size: .
CDR3 DNA: TGTGCCAGCAGCTTCACGGGGTATACGCAGTATTTT
CDR3 protein: CASSFTGYTQYF

D gene: .
V gene: TRBV10-3
J gene: TRBJ1-5
clone size: many
CDR3 DNA: TGTGCCATCAGTGAGTCGAGAGGTCAGCCCCAGCATTTT
CDR3 protein: CAISESRGQPQHF

D gene: TRBD2
V gene: TRBV3-1
J gene: TRBJ2-7
clone size: many
CDR3 DNA: TGTGCCAGCAGCCAAACACACGGGACTAGCGAGCAGTACTTC
CDR3 protein: CASSQTHGTSEQYF

D gene: .
V gene: TRBV6-1
J gene: TRBJ2-3
clone size: many
CDR3 DNA: TGTGCCACACACAGGGCCACTAGCACAGATACGCAGTATTTT
CDR3 protein: CATHRATSTDTQYF

D gene: .
V gene: TRBV5-6
J gene: TRBJ2-3
clone size: many
CDR3 DNA: TGTGCCAGCAGCCCGACCCAACAGCGGAGTTACACAGATACGCAGTATTTT
CDR3 protein: CASSPTQQRSYTDTQYF

D gene: .
V gene: TRBV4-2
J gene: TRBJ2-4
clone size: many
CDR3 DNA: TGTGCCAGCAGCCAACTGGGCGAAAACATTCAGTACTTC
CDR3 protein: CASSQLGENIQYF

D gene: .
V gene: TRBV14
J gene: TRBJ1-6
clone size: few
CDR3 DNA: TGTGCCAGCAGCCAAGCGGGGGCTCAAAATTCACCCCTCCACTTT
CDR3 protein: CASSQAGAQNSPLHF

D gene: .
V gene: TRBV5-8
J gene: TRBJ2-7
clone size: many
CDR3 DNA: TGTGCCAGCAGCTTCCAGGGTGGGTCCTACGAGCAGTACTTC
CDR3 protein: CASSFQGGSYEQYF

D gene: .
V gene: TRBV28
J gene: TRBJ1-5
clone size: many
CDR3 DNA: TGTGCCAGCAGTCTACGACCGAGCAATCAGCCCCAGCATTTT
CDR3 protein: CASSLRPSNQPQHF

D gene: .
V gene: TRBV4-1
J gene: TRBJ2-3
clone size: .
CDR3 DNA: TGCGCCAGCAGCCAAGCGAGGCTGGCTAGTCGGGGGGATACGCAGTATTTT
CDR3 protein: CASSQARLASRGDTQYF

D gene: .
V gene: TRBV6-1
J gene: TRBJ1-1
clone size: many
CDR3 DNA: TGTGCCAGCAGTGAATACCGGGGCTCGAACACTGAAGCTTTCTTT
CDR3 protein: CASSEYRGSNTEAFF

D gene: TRBD2
V gene: TRBV6-5
J gene: TRBJ2-1
clone size: .
CDR3 DNA: TGTGCCAGCAGTTACTCCGGACTAGCGGGGACCTACAATGAGCAGTTCTTC
CDR3 protein: CASSYSGLAGTYNEQFF

D gene: .
V gene: TRBV18
J gene: TRBJ1-2
clone size: many
CDR3 DNA: TGTGCCAGCTCACCTGTGGGCGAAACCGGCGGCTACACCTTC
CDR3 protein: CASSPVGETGGYTF

D gene: .
V gene: TRBV3-1
J gene: TRBJ1-1
clone size: many
CDR3 DNA: TGTGCCAGCAGCCAAGGAGGGGTGTTGGGCACTGAAGCTTTCTTT
CDR3 protein: CASSQGGVLGTEAFF

D gene: .
V gene: TRBV28
J gene: TRBJ2-7
clone size: .
CDR3 DNA: TGTGCCAGCAGCCTAGGGGACAACGAGCAGTACTTC
CDR3 protein: CASSLGDNEQYF

D gene: .
V gene: TRBV28
J gene: TRBJ2-6
clone size: many
CDR3 DNA: TGTGCCAGCAGTTTATTTCCCCTTATAGGGAGGATCTCTGGGGCCAACGTCCTGACTTTC
CDR3 protein: CASSLFPLIGRISGANVLTF

D gene: TRBD2
V gene: TRBV20-1
J gene: TRBJ2-3
clone size: many
CDR3 DNA: TGCAGTGCTAGACTAGCGGGAGGGTTGGGCACAGATACGCAGTATTTT
CDR3 protein: CSARLAGGLGTDTQYF

D gene: .
V gene: TRBV6-6
J gene: TRBJ1-4
clone size: .
CDR3 DNA: TGTGCCAGCAGTTACGGCCTGGGTGGGGCCAATGAAAAACTGTTTTTT
CDR3 protein: CASSYGLGGANEKLFF

D gene: TRBD1
V gene: TRBV20-1
J gene: TRBJ1-5
clone size: many
CDR3 DNA: TGCAGTGCTAGTCGGCAGGGGGATCAGCCCCAGCATTTT
CDR3 protein: CSASRQGDQPQHF

D gene: TRBD1
V gene: TRBV5-1
J gene: TRBJ2-7
clone size: many
CDR3 DNA: TGCGCCAGCAGCTTGAATCAGGGGGCCTACGAGCAGTACTTC
CDR3 protein: CASSLNQGAYEQYF

D gene: .
V gene: TRBV7-3
J gene: TRBJ2-5
clone size: .
CDR3 DNA: TGTGCCAGCAGCCCCGCACCGGGCCAAGAGACCCAGTACTTC
CDR3 protein: CASSPAPGQETQYF

D gene: .
V gene: TRBV12-5
J gene: TRBJ2-7
clone size: .
CDR3 DNA: TGTGCTAGTGGTTGCCTGACAGACCACTACGAGCAGTACTTC
CDR3 protein: CASGCLTDHYEQYF

D gene: TRBD2
V gene: TRBV2
J gene: TRBJ2-2
clone size: .
CDR3 DNA: TGTGCCAGCATACGACTAGCGGACGGGGAGCTGTTTTTT
CDR3 protein: CASIRLADGELFF

D gene: .
V gene: TRBV7-9
J gene: TRBJ1-5
clone size: few
CDR3 DNA: TGTGCCAGCAGCTTAGGGGGGCAGTACAATCAGCCCCAGCATTTT
CDR3 protein: CASSLGGQYNQPQHF

D gene: .
V gene: TRBV24-1
J gene: TRBJ2-3
clone size: .
CDR3 DNA: TGTGCCACCTCAACCTTACGGGATGACCCAGATACGCAGTATTTT
CDR3 protein: CATSTLRDDPDTQYF

D gene: .
V gene: TRBV20-1
J gene: TRBJ2-7
clone size: few
CDR3 DNA: TGCAGTGCTGGCCCCTCTGAGACGGCGAACTACGAGCAGTACTTC
CDR3 protein: CSAGPSETANYEQYF

D gene: TRBD1
V gene: TRBV20-1
J gene: TRBJ2-3
clone size: .
CDR3 DNA: TGCAGTGCCGGAGGGCAGGGGGCAATTACAGATACGCAGTATTTT
CDR3 protein: CSAGGQGAITDTQYF

D gene: TRBD2
V gene: TRBV20-1
J gene: TRBJ2-7
clone size: many
CDR3 DNA: TGCAGTGCTAGAGATCTACTAGCGGGAGTATTCGAGCAGTACTTC
CDR3 protein: CSARDLLAGVFEQYF

D gene: .
V gene: TRBV2
J gene: TRBJ2-5
clone size: few
CDR3 DNA: TGTGCCAGCAGCCCGACAGGTTTAGAAGAGACCCAGTACTTC
CDR3 protein: CASSPTGLEETQYF

D gene: .
V gene: TRBV6-2/TRBV6-3
J gene: TRBJ1-1
clone size: many
CDR3 DNA: TGTGCCAGCAGTTACACCAGGGCTGAAGCTTTCTTT
CDR3 protein: CASSYTRAEAFF

D gene: .
V gene: TRBV10-3
J gene: TRBJ2-1
clone size: few
CDR3 DNA: TGTGCCATCAGTCAGGGGAAGATGAATGAGCAGTTCTTC
CDR3 protein: CAISQGKMNEQFF

D gene: .
V gene: TRBV11-3
J gene: TRBJ2-1
clone size: many
CDR3 DNA: TGTGCCAGCAGTCAGTCCAGGGGTTCCTACAATGAGCAGTTCTTC
CDR3 protein: CASSQSRGSYNEQFF

D gene: .
V gene: TRBV12-5
J gene: TRBJ2-1
clone size: many
CDR3 DNA: TGTGCTAGTGGTTTGGTACCGTACAATGAGCAGTTCTTC
CDR3 protein: CASGLVPYNEQFF

D gene: TRBD2
V gene: TRBV6-5
J gene: TRBJ2-7
clone size: many
CDR3 DNA: TGTGCCAGCAGTTATGTCCCGGGAGGGGTGGACGAGCAGTACTTC
CDR3 protein: CASSYVPGGVDEQYF

D gene: .
V gene: TRBV28
J gene: TRBJ2-7
clone size: many
CDR3 DNA: TGTGCCAGCAGTCCGCCGGGACTTACCTACGAGCAGTACTTC
CDR3 protein: CASSPPGLTYEQYF

D gene: .
V gene: TRBV28
J gene: TRBJ1-4
clone size: many
CDR3 DNA: TGTGCCAGCAGTCCAGGGTCAACTAATGAAAAACTGTTTTTT
CDR3 protein: CASSPGSTNEKLFF

D gene: .
V gene: TRBV18
J gene: TRBJ1-4
clone size: many
CDR3 DNA: TGTGCCAGCTCACCGGGTACAACTAATGAAAAACTGTTTTTT
CDR3 protein: CASSPGTTNEKLFF

D gene: .
V gene: TRBV19
J gene: TRBJ2-3
clone size: few
CDR3 DNA: TGTGCCAGTAGTTGGGGCAGGGGGGGCACAGATACGCAGTATTTT
CDR3 protein: CASSWGRGGTDTQYF

D gene: .
V gene: TRBV20-1
J gene: TRBJ1-5
clone size: many
CDR3 DNA: TGCAGTGTTCCAGTGACAGGCAAGGGGGACCAGCCCCAGCATTTT
CDR3 protein: CSVPVTGKGDQPQHF

D gene: .
V gene: TRBV18
J gene: TRBJ2-1
clone size: many
CDR3 DNA: TGTGCCAGCTCACCGGGGATGAGGGAGCAGTTCTTC
CDR3 protein: CASSPGMREQFF

D gene: TRBD2
V gene: TRBV4-1
J gene: TRBJ2-2
clone size: .
CDR3 DNA: TGCGCCAGCAGCCAAGATGGGACTAGATGGACCGGGGAGCTGTTTTTT
CDR3 protein: CASSQDGTRWTGELFF

D gene: .
V gene: TRBV2
J gene: TRBJ2-3
clone size: many
CDR3 DNA: TGTGCCAGCTTCAGGGTTGGAGGCACAGATACGCAGTATTTT
CDR3 protein: CASFRVGGTDTQYF

D gene: .
V gene: TRBV20-1
J gene: TRBJ2-3
clone size: .
CDR3 DNA: TGCAGTGCCATGGTCGGGGATACGCAGTATTTT
CDR3 protein: CSAMVGDTQYF